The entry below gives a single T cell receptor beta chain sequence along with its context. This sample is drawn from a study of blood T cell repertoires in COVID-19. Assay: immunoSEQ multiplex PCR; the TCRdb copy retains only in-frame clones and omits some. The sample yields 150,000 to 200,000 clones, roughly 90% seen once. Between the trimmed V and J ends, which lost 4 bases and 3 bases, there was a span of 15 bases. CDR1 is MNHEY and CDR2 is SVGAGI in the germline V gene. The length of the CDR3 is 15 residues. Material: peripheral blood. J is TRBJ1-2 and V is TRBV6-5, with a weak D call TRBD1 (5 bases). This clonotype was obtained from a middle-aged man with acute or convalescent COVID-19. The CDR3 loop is CASSFSATGYYGYTF. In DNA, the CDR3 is TGTGCCAGCAGTTTTTCCGCTACAGGTTACTATGGCTACACCTTC.